The T cell receptor (beta chain) described here comes from a study of cytomegalovirus exposure and HLA in healthy donors. Across the whole study: Roughly 80 million unique TCRs from HLA-typed donors were held in an early data release.

General study findings and limits: V- and J-gene trimming in TCR beta was tied to a missense DCLRE1C variant by an analysis performed later.

PCR amplification relied on 60 Vbeta primers (plus 13 Jbeta primers). Generated by immunoSEQ multiplex PCR, the TCRdb table keeps only in-frame clones and is missing some. The sample yields 130,000 or so clones, approximately 8.6% seen once. About this clone: Antigen unknown.

The sequence was obtained from a woman aged 40 to 50 in good health and CMV-seropositive. Sequenced: PBMCs.

The CDR3 DNA follows: TGTGCCAGCAGCCAAGATAGGACGGGGGGCCGCACAGATACGCAGTATTTT. This gives the protein CASSQDRTGGRTDTQYF. V gene TRBV4-2 combines with J gene TRBJ2-3; possible D gene TRBD2, 7 bases. Deletions cut 0 bases from V and 1 base from J, with 14 bases between. CDR1 is LGHNA and CDR2 is YNFKEQ in the germline V gene. There are 17 residues in the CDR3.